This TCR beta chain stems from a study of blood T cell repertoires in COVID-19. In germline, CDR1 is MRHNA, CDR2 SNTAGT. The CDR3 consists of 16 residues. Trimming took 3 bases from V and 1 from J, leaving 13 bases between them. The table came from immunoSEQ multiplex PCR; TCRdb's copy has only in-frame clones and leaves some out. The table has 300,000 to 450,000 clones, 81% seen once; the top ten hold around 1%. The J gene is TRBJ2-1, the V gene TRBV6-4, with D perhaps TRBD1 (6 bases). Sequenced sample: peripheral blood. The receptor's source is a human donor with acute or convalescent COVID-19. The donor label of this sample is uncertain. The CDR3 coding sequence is TGTGCCAGCAGTGAGGGGGCGCCGGGTTCCTACAATGAGCAGTTCTTC. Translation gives CASSEGAPGSYNEQFF.